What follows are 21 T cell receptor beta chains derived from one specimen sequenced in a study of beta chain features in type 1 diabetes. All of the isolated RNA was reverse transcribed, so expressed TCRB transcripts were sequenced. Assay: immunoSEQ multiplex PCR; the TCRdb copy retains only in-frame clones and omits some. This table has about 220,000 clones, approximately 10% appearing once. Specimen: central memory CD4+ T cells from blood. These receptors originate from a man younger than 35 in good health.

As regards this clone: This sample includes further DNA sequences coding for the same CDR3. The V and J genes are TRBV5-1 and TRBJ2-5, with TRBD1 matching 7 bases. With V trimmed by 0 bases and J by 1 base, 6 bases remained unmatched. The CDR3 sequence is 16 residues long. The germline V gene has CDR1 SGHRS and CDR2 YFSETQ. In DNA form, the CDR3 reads TGCGCCAGCAGCTTGGTTGCAGGGGGTGGCCAAGAGACCCAGTACTTC. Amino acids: CASSLVAGGGQETQYF.

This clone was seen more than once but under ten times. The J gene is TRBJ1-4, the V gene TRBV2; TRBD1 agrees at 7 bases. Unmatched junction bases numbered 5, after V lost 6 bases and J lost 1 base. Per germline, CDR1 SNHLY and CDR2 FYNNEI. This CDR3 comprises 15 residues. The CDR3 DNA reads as TGTGCCAGCAGCGTGGGACAGCTAACTAATGAAAAACTGTTTTTT. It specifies CASSVGQLTNEKLFF.

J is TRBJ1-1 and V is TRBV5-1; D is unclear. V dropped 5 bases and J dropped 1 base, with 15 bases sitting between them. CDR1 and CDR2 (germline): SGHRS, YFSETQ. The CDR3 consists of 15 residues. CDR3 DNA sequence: TGCGCCAGCAGTCAAGTCCTCGGTCAGAACACTGAAGCTTTCTTT. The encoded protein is CASSQVLGQNTEAFF.

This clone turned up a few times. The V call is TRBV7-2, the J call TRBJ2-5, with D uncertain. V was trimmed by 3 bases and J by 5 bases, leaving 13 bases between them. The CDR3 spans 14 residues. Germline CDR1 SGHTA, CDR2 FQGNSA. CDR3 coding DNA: TGTGCCAGCAGCTTCCAGCGCGGTGGGGAGACCCAGTACTTC. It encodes CASSFQRGGETQYF.

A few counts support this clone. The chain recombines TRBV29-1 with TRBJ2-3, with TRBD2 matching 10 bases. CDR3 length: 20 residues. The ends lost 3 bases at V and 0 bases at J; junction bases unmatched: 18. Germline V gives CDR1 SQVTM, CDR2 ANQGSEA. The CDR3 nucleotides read TGCAGCGTTGAGGGGGGGGCTAGCGGGAGTGCTACCCCTAGCACAGATACGCAGTATTTT. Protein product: CSVEGGASGSATPSTDTQYF.

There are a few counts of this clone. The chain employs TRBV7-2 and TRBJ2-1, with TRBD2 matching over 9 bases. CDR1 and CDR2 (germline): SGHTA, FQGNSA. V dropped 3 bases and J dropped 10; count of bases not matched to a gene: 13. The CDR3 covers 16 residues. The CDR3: CASSFGQRLAVGEQFF. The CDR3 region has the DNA TGTGCCAGCAGCTTCGGACAGAGACTAGCGGTGGGGGAGCAGTTCTTC.

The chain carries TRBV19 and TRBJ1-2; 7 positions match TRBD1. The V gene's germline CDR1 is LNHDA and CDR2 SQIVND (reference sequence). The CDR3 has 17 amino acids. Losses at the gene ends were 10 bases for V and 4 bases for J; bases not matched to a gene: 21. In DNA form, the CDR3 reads TGTGCCACATCGCCTGACATAGGGGGCCGCCCCTTCTATGGCTACACCTTC. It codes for CATSPDIGGRPFYGYTF. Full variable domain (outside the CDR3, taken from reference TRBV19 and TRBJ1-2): DGGITQSPKYLFRKEGQNVTLSCEQNLNHDAMYWYRQDPGQGLRLIYYSQIVNDFQKGDIAEGYSVSREKKESFPLTVTSAQKNPTAFYLCATSPDIGGRPFYGYTFGSGTRLTVV.

The CDR3 loop is CASSETAPQFGEQFF. The CDR3 DNA is TGTGCCAGCAGTGAGACGGCCCCGCAGTTTGGGGAACAGTTCTTC. The chain has TRBV2 and TRBJ2-1; no reliable D call. Germline CDR1 reads SNHLY; CDR2 reads FYNNEI. V lost 3 bases and J lost 13, with 22 bases in between. This CDR3 comprises 15 residues. Variable domain in full (rest from reference TRBV2 and TRBJ2-1): EPEVTQTPSHQVTQMGQEVILRCVPISNHLYFYWYRQILGQKVEFLVSFYNNEISEKSEIFDDQFSVERPDGSNFTLKIRSTKLEDSAMYFCASSETAPQFGEQFFGPGTRLTVL.

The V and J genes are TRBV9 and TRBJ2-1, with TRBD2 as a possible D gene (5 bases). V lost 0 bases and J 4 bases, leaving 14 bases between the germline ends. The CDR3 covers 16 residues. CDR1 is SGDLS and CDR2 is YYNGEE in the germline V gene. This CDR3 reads CASSVASEVRYNEQFF. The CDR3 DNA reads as TGTGCCAGCAGCGTAGCCTCGGAGGTTCGGTACAATGAGCAGTTCTTC.

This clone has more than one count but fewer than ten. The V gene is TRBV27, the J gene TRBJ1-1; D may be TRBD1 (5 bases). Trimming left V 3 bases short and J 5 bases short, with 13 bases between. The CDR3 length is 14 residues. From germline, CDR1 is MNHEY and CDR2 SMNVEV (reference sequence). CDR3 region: CASSLQQRGTEAFF. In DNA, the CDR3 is TGTGCCAGCAGTTTGCAACAGAGGGGAACTGAAGCTTTCTTT.

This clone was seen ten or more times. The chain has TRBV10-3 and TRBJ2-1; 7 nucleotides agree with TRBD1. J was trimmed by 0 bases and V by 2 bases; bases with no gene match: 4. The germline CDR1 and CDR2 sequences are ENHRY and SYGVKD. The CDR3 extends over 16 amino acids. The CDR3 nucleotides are TGTGCCATCAGTGAGCCGAGGACAGGCTCCTACAATGAGCAGTTCTTC. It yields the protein CAISEPRTGSYNEQFF.

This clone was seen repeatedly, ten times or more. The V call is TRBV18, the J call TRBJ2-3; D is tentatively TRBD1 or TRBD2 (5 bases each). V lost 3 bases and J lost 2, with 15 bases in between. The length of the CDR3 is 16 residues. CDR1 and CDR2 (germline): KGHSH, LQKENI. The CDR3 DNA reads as TGTGCCAGCTCACCTGGGACCGCGGTATTCACAGATACGCAGTATTTT. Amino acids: CASSPGTAVFTDTQYF.

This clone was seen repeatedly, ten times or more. The CDR3 DNA reads TGTGCCAGTAGTGTCGACAGGGCTCAGCCCCAGCATTTT. Encoded protein: CASSVDRAQPQHF. The chain couples TRBV19 to TRBJ1-5, with TRBD1 matching over 7 bases. With V trimmed by 5 bases and J by 6 bases, 4 bases remained unmatched. The CDR3 length is 13 residues. The germline V gene encodes CDR1 LNHDA and CDR2 SQIVND (reference sequence). Variable domain in full (rest from reference TRBV19 and TRBJ1-5): DGGITQSPKYLFRKEGQNVTLSCEQNLNHDAMYWYRQDPGQGLRLIYYSQIVNDFQKGDIAEGYSVSREKKESFPLTVTSAQKNPTAFYLCASSVDRAQPQHFGDGTRLSIL.

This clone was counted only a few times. This CDR3 reads CSVGQAVTSGANVLTF. CDR3 sequence (DNA): TGCAGCGTTGGACAGGCGGTTACCTCTGGGGCCAACGTCCTGACTTTC. This chain joins TRBV29-1 and TRBJ2-6; maybe TRBD1 (6 bases). CDR3 length: 16 amino acids. V lost 4 bases and J lost 0, with 13 bases in between. Germline CDR1 is SQVTM and CDR2 is ANQGSEA.

Here the CDR3 DNA reads TGTGCCAGCAGTGGCACAGGGAGACCAACTAATGAAAAACTGTTTTTT. It specifies CASSGTGRPTNEKLFF. The chain links TRBV6-1 to TRBJ1-4; possibly TRBD1 for D (6 bases). Per germline, CDR1 MNHNS and CDR2 SASEGT. CDR3 length: 16 residues. Trimming removed 4 bases from V and 0 bases from J, with 12 bases in between.

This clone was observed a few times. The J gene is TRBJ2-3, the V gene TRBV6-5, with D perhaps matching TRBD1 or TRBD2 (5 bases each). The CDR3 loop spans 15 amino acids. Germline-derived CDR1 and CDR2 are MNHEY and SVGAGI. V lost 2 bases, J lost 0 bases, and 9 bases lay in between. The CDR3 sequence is CASSYRDGSTDTQYF. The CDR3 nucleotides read TGTGCCAGCAGTTACCGGGACGGGAGCACAGATACGCAGTATTTT.

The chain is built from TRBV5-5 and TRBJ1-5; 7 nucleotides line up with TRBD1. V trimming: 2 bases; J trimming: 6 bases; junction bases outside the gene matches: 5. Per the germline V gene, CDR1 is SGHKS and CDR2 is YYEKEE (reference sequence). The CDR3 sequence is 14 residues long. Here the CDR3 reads CASSFRGGVQPQHF. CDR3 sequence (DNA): TGTGCCAGCAGCTTCCGAGGGGGCGTTCAGCCCCAGCATTTT.

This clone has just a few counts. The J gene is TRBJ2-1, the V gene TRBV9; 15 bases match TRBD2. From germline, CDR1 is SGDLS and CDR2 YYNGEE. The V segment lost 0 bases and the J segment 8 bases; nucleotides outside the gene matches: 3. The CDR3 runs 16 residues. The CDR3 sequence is CASSVGTSGRADEQFF. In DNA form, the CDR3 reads TGTGCCAGCAGCGTAGGGACTAGCGGGAGGGCCGATGAGCAGTTCTTC.

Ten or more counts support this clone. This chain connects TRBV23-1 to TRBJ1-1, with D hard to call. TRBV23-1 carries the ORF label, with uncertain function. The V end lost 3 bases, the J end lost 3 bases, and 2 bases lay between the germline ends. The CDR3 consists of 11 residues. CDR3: CASSQDTEAFF. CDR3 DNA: TGCGCCAGCAGTCAGGACACTGAAGCTTTCTTT.

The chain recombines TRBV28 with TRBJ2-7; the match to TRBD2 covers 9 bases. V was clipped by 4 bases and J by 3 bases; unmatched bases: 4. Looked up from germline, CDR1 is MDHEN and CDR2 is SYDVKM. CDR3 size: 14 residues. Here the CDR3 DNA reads TGTGCCAGCAGTTCCCTAGCGGGACTCTACGAGCAGTACTTC. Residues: CASSSLAGLYEQYF.

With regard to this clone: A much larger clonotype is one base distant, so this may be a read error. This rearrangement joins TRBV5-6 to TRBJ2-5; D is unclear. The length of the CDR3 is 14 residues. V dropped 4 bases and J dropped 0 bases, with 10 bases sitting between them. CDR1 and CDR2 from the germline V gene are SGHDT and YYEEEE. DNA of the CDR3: TGTGCCAGCAGCCTGAATGGGTACCAAGAGACCCAGTACTTC. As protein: CASSLNGYQETQYF.